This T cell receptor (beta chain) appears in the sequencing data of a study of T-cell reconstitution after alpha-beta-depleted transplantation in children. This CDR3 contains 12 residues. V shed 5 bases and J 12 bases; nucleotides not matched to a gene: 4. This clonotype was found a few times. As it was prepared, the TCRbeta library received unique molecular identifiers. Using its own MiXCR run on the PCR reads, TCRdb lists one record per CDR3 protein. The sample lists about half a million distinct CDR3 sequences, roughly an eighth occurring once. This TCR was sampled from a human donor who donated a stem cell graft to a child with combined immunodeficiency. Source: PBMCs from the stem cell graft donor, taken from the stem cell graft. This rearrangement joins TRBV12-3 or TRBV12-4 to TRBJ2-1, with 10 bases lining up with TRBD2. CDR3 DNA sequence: TGTGCCAGCAGTGCACGGACTAGCGGGCAGTTCTTC. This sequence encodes CASSARTSGQFF.